This T cell receptor (beta chain) appears in the sequencing data of a study of shared clonotypes between healthy human individuals. Looking at the study overall: CD4 naive and CD4 memory each took three plates per donor, while CD8 naive took two and CD8 memory one.

The CDR3 length is 13 residues. With 8 bases removed from V and 3 bases from J, the gap between germline ends came to 13 bases. Germline CDR1 and CDR2: MDHEN and SYDVKM. Whole-study findings and limits: Across subsets, estimated richness was generally greater for naive than for memory populations.

TCRdb's table, derived via immunoSEQ multiplex PCR, lists solely in-frame clones and lacks some. The top ten clones hold approximately 0.39% of a sample with approximately 2,000,000 clones, around 93% of them seen once. On this clone itself: Its antigen is not identified.

The V call is TRBV28, the J call TRBJ2-5; D may be TRBD2 (5 bases). The receptor was isolated from a man in his late teens or twenties in good health. Some clones in this sample may be carry-over from other donors' samples. The sequencing sample was made of naive CD4+ T cells from PBMCs. Subset denoted: CD45RA+ positively selected. The CDR3 protein is CASSTGMEETQYF. CDR3 nucleotides: TGTGCCAGCTCGACCGGGATGGAAGAGACCCAGTACTTC.